The TCR beta chain described here comes from a study of T cells in Graves' hyperthyroidism and ophthalmopathy. The study, taken as a whole, reports: Separating ophthalmopathy from stable hyperthyroidism was achieved by a 13 V-J model.

Trimming took off 3 bases at V and 2 bases at J, with 14 bases between the two ends. Germline CDR1 is KGHSH and CDR2 is LQKENI. This CDR3 comprises 15 residues. RNA transcripts provided the source from which TCR beta CDR3 regions were amplified. TCR CDR3 regions were first amplified by RT-PCR with HTBI primers. TCRdb passed the multiplex PCR reads through MiXCR, listing each CDR3 protein once. The repertoire has 500,000 to 600,000 distinct CDR3 sequences, around 42% of them found once; the top ten carry around 7.7%. If no ophthalmopathy progression occurred within 18 months, Graves' hyperthyroidism was stable. Clinical symptoms, serum thyroxine, TRAb, thyroid ultrasound and orbital computed tomography informed diagnoses. Comment on this clonotype: What it binds is unknown.

Sequenced input: peripheral blood or thyroid tissue (not recorded which). The source of this sequence is a woman aged 18-30 years with Graves' hyperthyroidism. The chain combines TRBV18 with TRBJ2-7; D gene ambiguous. This chain's CDR3 is CASSPTGLATYEQYF. CDR3 DNA sequence: TGTGCCAGCTCACCTACCGGGCTGGCGACCTACGAGCAGTACTTC.